The T cell receptor (beta chain) under discussion was sequenced for a study of response to subunit inactivated influenza vaccine. The study's findings and limits: Seasonal influenza vaccination, on each occasion, was suggested by the authors to recruit few new T cells.

A few counts support this clonotype. Its target is unknown. Germline V lookup: CDR1 SGHVS, CDR2 FQNEAQ. This CDR3 contains 13 residues. The V end lost 5 bases, the J end lost 4 bases, and 9 bases lay between the germline ends. MiXCR, run by TCRdb on the RT-PCR reads, gives a single entry per CDR3 protein. The data hold approximately 170,000 distinct CDR3 sequences, with approximately 15% observed a single time. The TCR comes from a man aged 45 to 65 who received an inactivated influenza vaccine. The starting material was CD8+ T cells sorted from PBMCs, obtained less than 6 days after vaccination. The J gene is TRBJ1-5, the V gene TRBV7-8; no firm D call. CDR3 loop: CASSPRENQPQHF. The DNA of the CDR3 is TGTGCCAGCAGCCCTCGGGAAAATCAGCCCCAGCATTTT.